This T cell receptor beta chain was recovered during a study of OX40 agonist ivuxolimab in advanced cancers. Study details: Patients were treated with intravenous ivuxolimab, dosed at 0.01 to 10 mg/kg and infused every 2 weeks. Earlier treatment with anti-PD-1, anti-PD-L1 or anti-CTLA-4 was permitted, and about 40% had received some.

Method: immunoSEQ multiplex PCR; TCRdb's copy keeps in-frame clones and lacks some. This sample has some 130,000 clones; under 95% occur once, and the top ten carry approximately 1%. As to this clone: Its cognate antigen is unknown.

Findings of the study overall: Low normalized T-cell clonal expansion also characterized some of the nonresponders. In the expanded peripheral T cells, antigen specificity was never determined.

From germline, CDR1 is KGHSH and CDR2 LQKENI. Trimming took off 2 bases at V and 6 bases at J, with 14 bases between the two ends. The CDR3 totals 15 residues. The chain recombines TRBV18 with TRBJ2-1; tentatively, D is TRBD1 (5 bases). Material: CD4+ or CD8+ T cells sorted from blood, obtained in a trial of the OX40 agonist ivuxolimab. The source is an adult with an advanced solid tumor such as melanoma, head and neck, liver or kidney cancer. CDR3 protein: CASSPDPIGANEQFF. The CDR3 coding sequence is TGTGCCAGCTCACCAGACCCCATTGGGGCCAATGAGCAGTTCTTC.